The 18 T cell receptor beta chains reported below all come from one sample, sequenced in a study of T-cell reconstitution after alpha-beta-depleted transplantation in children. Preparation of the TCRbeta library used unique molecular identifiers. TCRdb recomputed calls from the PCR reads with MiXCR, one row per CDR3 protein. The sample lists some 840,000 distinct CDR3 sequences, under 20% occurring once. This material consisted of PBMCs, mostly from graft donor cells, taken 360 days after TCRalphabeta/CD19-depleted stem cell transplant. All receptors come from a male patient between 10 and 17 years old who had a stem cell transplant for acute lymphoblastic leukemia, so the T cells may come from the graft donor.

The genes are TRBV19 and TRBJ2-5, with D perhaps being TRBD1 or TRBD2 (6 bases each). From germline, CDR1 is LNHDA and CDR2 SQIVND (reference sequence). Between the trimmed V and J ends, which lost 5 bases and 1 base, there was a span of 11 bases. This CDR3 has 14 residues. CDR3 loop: CASSPGALQETQYF. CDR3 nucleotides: TGTGCCAGTAGTCCGGGGGCACTCCAAGAGACCCAGTACTTC.

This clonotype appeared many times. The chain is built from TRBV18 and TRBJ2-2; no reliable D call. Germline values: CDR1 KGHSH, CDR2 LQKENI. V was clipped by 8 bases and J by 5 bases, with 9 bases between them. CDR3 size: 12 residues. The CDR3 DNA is TGTGCCAGCAGCCCCCGTACCGGGGAGCTGTTTTTT. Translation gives CASSPRTGELFF.

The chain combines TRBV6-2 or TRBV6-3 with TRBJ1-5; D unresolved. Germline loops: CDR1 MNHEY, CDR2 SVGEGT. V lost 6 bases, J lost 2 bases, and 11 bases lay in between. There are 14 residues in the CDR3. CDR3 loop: CASRDFWGNQPQHF. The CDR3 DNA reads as TGTGCCAGCAGAGACTTTTGGGGCAATCAGCCCCAGCATTTT.

The CDR3 DNA sequence: TGTGCCAGCAGTCCCGACCCCGCTAGCTGGTTCTACGAGCAGTACTTC. Its protein product is CASSPDPASWFYEQYF. The chain is built from TRBV12-3 or TRBV12-4 and TRBJ2-7, with D possibly TRBD2 on 5 matching bases. This CDR3 region has 16 residues. Trimming shortened V by 5 bases and J by 3 bases, and 20 bases separated the two germline ends.

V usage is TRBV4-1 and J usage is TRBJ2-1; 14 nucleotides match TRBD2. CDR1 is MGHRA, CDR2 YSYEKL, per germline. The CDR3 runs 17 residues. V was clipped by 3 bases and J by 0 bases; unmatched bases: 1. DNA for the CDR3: TGCGCCAGCAGCCAGGGACTAGCGGGAGCCTCCTACAATGAGCAGTTCTTC. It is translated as CASSQGLAGASYNEQFF.

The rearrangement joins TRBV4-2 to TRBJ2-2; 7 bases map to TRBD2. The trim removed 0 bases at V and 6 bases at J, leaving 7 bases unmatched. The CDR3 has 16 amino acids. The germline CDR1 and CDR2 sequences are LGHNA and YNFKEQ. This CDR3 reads CASSQDSVGRAGELFF. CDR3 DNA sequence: TGTGCCAGCAGCCAAGATTCGGTAGGGAGGGCCGGGGAGCTGTTTTTT.

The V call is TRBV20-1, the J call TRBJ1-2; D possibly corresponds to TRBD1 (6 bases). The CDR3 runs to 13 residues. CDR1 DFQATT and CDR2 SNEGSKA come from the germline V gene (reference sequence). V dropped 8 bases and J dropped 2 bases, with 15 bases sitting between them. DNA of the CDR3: TGCAGTACCTTACCAGGGGTCAACTATGGCTACACCTTC. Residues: CSTLPGVNYGYTF.

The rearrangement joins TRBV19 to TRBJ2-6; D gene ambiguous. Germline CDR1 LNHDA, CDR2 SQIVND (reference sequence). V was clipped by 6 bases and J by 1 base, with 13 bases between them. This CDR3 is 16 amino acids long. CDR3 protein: CASRPSSRSGANVLTF. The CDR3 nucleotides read TGTGCCAGTAGACCTAGTTCAAGGTCTGGGGCCAACGTCCTGACTTTC. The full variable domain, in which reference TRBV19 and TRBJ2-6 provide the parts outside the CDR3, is DGGITQSPKYLFRKEGQNVTLSCEQNLNHDAMYWYRQDPGQGLRLIYYSQIVNDFQKGDIAEGYSVSREKKESFPLTVTSAQKNPTAFYLCASRPSSRSGANVLTFGAGSRLTVL.

The CDR3, as DNA: TGTGCCAGCAGCCCTAGCGGGAGGTTCACCGGGGAGCTGTTTTTT. It yields the protein CASSPSGRFTGELFF. J is TRBJ2-2 and V is TRBV3-1; 11 nucleotides match TRBD2. With V trimmed by 4 bases and J by 4 bases, 2 bases remained unmatched. Germline CDR1 and CDR2: LGHDT and YNNKEL (reference sequence). The CDR3 runs 15 residues.

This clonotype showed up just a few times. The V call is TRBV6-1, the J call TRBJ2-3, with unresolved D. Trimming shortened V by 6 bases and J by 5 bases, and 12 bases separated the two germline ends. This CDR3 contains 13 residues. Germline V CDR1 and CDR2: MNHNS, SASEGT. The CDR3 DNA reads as TGTGCCAGCAGGGACCCCGGAAAAGATACGCAGTATTTT. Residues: CASRDPGKDTQYF.

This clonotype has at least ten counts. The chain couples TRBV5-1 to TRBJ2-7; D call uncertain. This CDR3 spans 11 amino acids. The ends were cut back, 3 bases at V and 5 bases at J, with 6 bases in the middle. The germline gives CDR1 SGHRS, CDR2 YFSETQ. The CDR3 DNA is TGCGCCAGCAGCTCCCCCAACGAGCAGTACTTC. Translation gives CASSSPNEQYF.

CDR3 nucleotide sequence: TGCAGTGCTAGAGGGTCCCTGTTTTCCGGGGGCACAGATACGCAGTATTTT. This encodes CSARGSLFSGGTDTQYF. V and J are TRBV20-1 and TRBJ2-3, with a possible D match to TRBD2 (5 bases). The CDR3 spans 17 residues. Trimming pared 1 base from V and 1 base from J, leaving 18 bases between. The V gene's germline CDR1 is DFQATT and CDR2 SNEGSKA (reference sequence).

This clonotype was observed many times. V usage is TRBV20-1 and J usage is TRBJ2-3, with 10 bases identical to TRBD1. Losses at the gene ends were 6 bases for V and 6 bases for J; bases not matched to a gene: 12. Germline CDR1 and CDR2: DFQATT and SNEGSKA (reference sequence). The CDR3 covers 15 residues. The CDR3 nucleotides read TGCAGTGCCTATCTGGGACAGGGGATTGCGGATACGCAGTATTTT. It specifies CSAYLGQGIADTQYF.

The CDR3 reads CASSDRLAGRNEQFF. The DNA for the CDR3 is TGTGCCAGCTCTGACCGACTAGCGGGCAGGAATGAGCAGTTCTTC. The chain has TRBV5-5 and TRBJ2-1; 10 bases fit TRBD2. This CDR3 region has 15 residues. Germline CDR1 and CDR2: SGHKS and YYEKEE (reference sequence). The V gene end was trimmed by 7 bases and the J gene end by 7 bases; junction bases not matched to a gene: 11.

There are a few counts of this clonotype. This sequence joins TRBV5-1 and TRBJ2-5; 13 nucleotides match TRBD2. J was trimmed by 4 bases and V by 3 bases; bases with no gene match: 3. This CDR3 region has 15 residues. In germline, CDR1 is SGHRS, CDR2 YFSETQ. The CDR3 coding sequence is TGCGCCAGCAGCTCCGGGACTAGCGGGGCAGAGACCCAGTACTTC. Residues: CASSSGTSGAETQYF.

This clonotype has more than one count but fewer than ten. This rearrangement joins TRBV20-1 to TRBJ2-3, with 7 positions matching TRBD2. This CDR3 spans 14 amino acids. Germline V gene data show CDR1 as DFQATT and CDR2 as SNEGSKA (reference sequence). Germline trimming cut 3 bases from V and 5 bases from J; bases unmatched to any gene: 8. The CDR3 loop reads CSASLLRERDTQYF. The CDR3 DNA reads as TGCAGTGCTAGCTTACTGCGGGAGAGAGATACGCAGTATTTT.

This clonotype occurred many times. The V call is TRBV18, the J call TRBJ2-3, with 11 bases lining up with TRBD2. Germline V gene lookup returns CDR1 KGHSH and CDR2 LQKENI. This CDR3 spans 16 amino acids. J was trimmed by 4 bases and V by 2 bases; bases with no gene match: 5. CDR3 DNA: TGTGCCAGCTCACCATCAACTAGCGGGAGAGCAGATACGCAGTATTTT. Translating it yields CASSPSTSGRADTQYF.

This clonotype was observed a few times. CDR3 nucleotides: TGCGCCAGCAGCCAAGCAGGAATGAACACTGAAGCTTTCTTT. This gives the protein CASSQAGMNTEAFF. V and J are TRBV4-1 and TRBJ1-1; D is unresolved. This CDR3 has 14 residues. CDR1 is MGHRA, CDR2 YSYEKL, per germline. The ends were cut back, 1 base at V and 0 bases at J, with 6 bases in the middle.